This T cell receptor (beta chain) was sequenced during a study of blood T cell repertoires in COVID-19. About the research overall: Samples of COVID-19 (acute and convalescent) were obtained from the United States, Italy and Spain.

Patients of the Seattle cohort, enrolled during active infection, were followed longitudinally. The V gene end was trimmed by 4 bases and the J gene end by 4 bases; junction bases not matched to a gene: 6. Germline assignment: CDR1 LNHDA and CDR2 SQIVND (reference sequence). This CDR3 contains 14 residues. Assay used: immunoSEQ multiplex PCR; TCRdb lists only in-frame clones, some missing. The table records 150,000 to 180,000 clones, under 85% of them present only once. This rearrangement joins TRBV19 to TRBJ1-2, with 7 bases identical to TRBD1. The source is a man aged 60-69 years with COVID-19, enrolled during active disease. The sample taken for sequencing was peripheral blood. The chain's CDR3 is CASSNKGAIYGYTF. The CDR3 DNA reads as TGTGCCAGTAGTAACAAGGGGGCGATCTATGGCTACACCTTC.